The rows below give T cell receptor beta chains drawn from one sample of a study of blood T cell repertoires in COVID-19. The repertoire was sequenced with immunoSEQ multiplex PCR; TCRdb's copy has only in-frame clones and lacks some. The sample lists 150,000 to 200,000 clones, more than 75% occurring once. The specimen was PBMCs or T cells enriched from blood (not recorded which). These TCRs come from a man in his forties or fifties who had recovered from COVID-19. The CDR3 runs from the conserved cysteine through the conserved F or W. D genes are given only for firm matches. Expanded clones get a size class; other rows say once, few or many, or leave the size out.

CDR3aa,CDR3nt,v_gene,d_gene,abundance,j_gene
CASREGPQGRKNTEAFF,TGTGCCAGCAGAGAAGGCCCACAGGGGAGAAAAAACACTGAAGCTTTCTTT,TRBV27,TRBD1,-,TRBJ1-1
CASSVDFGQTSYNEQFF,TGTGCCAGCAGCGTAGACTTCGGACAGACCTCCTACAATGAGCAGTTCTTC,TRBV9,-,once,TRBJ2-1
CASSASYSQPQHF,TGCGCCAGCAGTGCTTCCTATTCCCAGCCCCAGCATTTT,TRBV10-1,-,-,TRBJ1-5
CASSLGFGGANTGELFF,TGTGCCAGCAGCTTGGGGTTCGGCGGGGCGAACACCGGGGAGCTGTTTTTT,TRBV7-3,-,-,TRBJ2-2
CASREENLSNQPQHF,TGTGCCAGCAGGGAGGAAAACCTTAGCAATCAGCCCCAGCATTTT,TRBV6-5,-,once,TRBJ1-5
CASSGGQSYQPQHF,TGTGCCAGTAGTGGGGGACAGAGCTATCAGCCCCAGCATTTT,TRBV19,TRBD1,once,TRBJ1-5
CAWMPSSYNEQFF,TGTGCCTGGATGCCCAGCTCCTACAATGAGCAGTTCTTC,TRBV30,-,once,TRBJ2-1
CASSLEGTDTQYF,TGTGCCAGCAGTCTAGAGGGCACAGATACGCAGTATTTT,TRBV2,-,-,TRBJ2-3
CASSLQGAQGQPQHF,TGTGCCAGCAGCTTACAGGGGGCGCAGGGTCAGCCCCAGCATTTT,TRBV7-9,TRBD1,-,TRBJ1-5
CASSAQRGVYTDTQYF,TGTGCCAGCAGCGCCCAGCGGGGGGTGTACACAGATACGCAGTATTTT,TRBV9,TRBD2,few,TRBJ2-3
CASIAQGFNQPQHF,TGTGCCAGTATCGCACAGGGCTTCAATCAGCCCCAGCATTTT,TRBV19,-,many,TRBJ1-5
CASSLDGGEDTQYF,TGTGCCAGCAGCTTAGACGGGGGGGAAGATACGCAGTATTTT,TRBV7-9,TRBD2,-,TRBJ2-3
CAWSVHRAENTIYF,TGTGCCTGGAGTGTACACAGGGCAGAAAACACCATATATTTT,TRBV30,-,few,TRBJ1-3
CASSYQTTNTGELFF,TGTGCCAGCAGTTACCAGACTACGAACACCGGGGAGCTGTTTTTT,TRBV6-5,-,-,TRBJ2-2
CSVHRGGTEAFF,TGCAGCGTCCACAGGGGAGGCACTGAAGCTTTCTTT,TRBV29-1,TRBD1,-,TRBJ1-1
CSVNGENEQFF,TGCAGCGTGAACGGGGAAAATGAGCAGTTCTTC,TRBV29-1,-,once,TRBJ2-1
CASSQRTSGGNEQFF,TGTGCCAGCAGCCAACGGACTAGCGGGGGAAATGAGCAGTTCTTC,TRBV14,TRBD2,once,TRBJ2-1
CASLRGGDSYGYTF,TGTGCCAGCCTAAGAGGCGGGGACAGCTATGGCTACACCTTC,TRBV19,TRBD1,-,TRBJ1-2
CATSDTTGLKTQYF,TGTGCCACCAGTGACACGACAGGGTTGAAGACCCAGTACTTC,TRBV24-1,TRBD1,-,TRBJ2-5
CATSGRGGTDTQYF,TGCGCCACCTCCGGGCGGGGTGGCACAGATACGCAGTATTTT,TRBV6-5,-,-,TRBJ2-3
CASSQEYRGSPLHF,TGTGCCAGCAGCCAAGAGTACAGGGGTTCACCCCTCCACTTT,TRBV4-2,TRBD1,-,TRBJ1-6
CASSLKGQRFVGELFF,TGTGCCAGCAGCTTAAAGGGACAGCGGTTTGTCGGGGAGCTGTTTTTT,TRBV7-2,TRBD1,few,TRBJ2-2
CASSRTARETQYF,TGTGCCAGTAGTAGGACTGCTCGGGAGACCCAGTACTTC,TRBV19,-,few,TRBJ2-5
CASSQNQGTDTQYF,TGTGCCAGCAGTCAAAACCAGGGAACAGATACGCAGTATTTT,TRBV7-2,-,-,TRBJ2-3
CASSPSLLAGNTGELFF,TGTGCCAGCAGCCCGTCCTTACTAGCGGGGAACACCGGGGAGCTGTTTTTT,TRBV7-3,TRBD2,-,TRBJ2-2
CASTDSGQGGNQPQHF,TGTGCCAGCACCGATTCTGGACAGGGGGGTAATCAGCCCCAGCATTTT,TRBV6-6,TRBD1,-,TRBJ1-5
CAWSDYNNQPQHF,TGTGCCTGGAGTGACTACAACAATCAGCCCCAGCATTTT,TRBV30,-,-,TRBJ1-5
CASSLGGLSYNEQFF,TGCGCCAGCAGCTTGGGGGGGCTCTCTTACAATGAGCAGTTCTTC,TRBV5-1,-,-,TRBJ2-1
CAISEKARDEQFF,TGTGCCATCAGTGAGAAGGCTCGGGATGAGCAGTTCTTC,TRBV10-3,-,-,TRBJ2-1
CASGDGLAGGQETQYF,TGTGCCAGCGGAGATGGACTAGCGGGGGGACAAGAGACCCAGTACTTC,TRBV2,TRBD2,many,TRBJ2-5
CASSLTSGQGFLGYTF,TGCGCCAGCAGCTTGACGTCGGGACAGGGTTTCCTTGGCTACACCTTC,TRBV5-1,TRBD1,-,TRBJ1-2
CASTTRRGADTEAFF,TGTGCCAGCACGACCCGGCGGGGGGCGGACACTGAAGCTTTCTTT,TRBV6-5,-,-,TRBJ1-1
CASSHRFGNTIYF,TGTGCCAGCAGCCACAGGTTTGGAAACACCATATATTTT,TRBV3-1/TRBV3-2,-,-,TRBJ1-3
CASSSSGGSPEETQYF,TGTGCCAGCAGCAGTAGCGGGGGGTCTCCGGAAGAGACCCAGTACTTC,TRBV4-2,TRBD2,-,TRBJ2-5
CASSLSGLPGNTIYF,TGTGCCAGCAGCTTAAGCGGTCTTCCTGGAAACACCATATATTTT,TRBV7-2,-,-,TRBJ1-3
CAWSEQGSMDTF,TGTGCCTGGAGTGAACAGGGTAGTATGGACACCTTC,TRBV30,-,many,TRBJ1-2
CATSREALQFF,TGTGCCACCAGCAGAGAGGCCCTTCAGTTCTTC,TRBV15,-,-,TRBJ2-1
CASSPLRGPGGQETQYF,TGTGCCAGCAGTCCCTTGCGGGGGCCGGGAGGTCAAGAGACCCAGTACTTC,TRBV7-8,-,-,TRBJ2-5
CASSLGGQSDEKLFF,TGCGCCAGCAGCTTGGGGGGACAGTCTGATGAAAAACTGTTTTTT,TRBV5-1,TRBD1,-,TRBJ1-4
CASSPWTGDEKLFF,TGTGCCAGCTCACCTTGGACAGGGGATGAAAAACTGTTTTTT,TRBV18,TRBD1,-,TRBJ1-4
CAWSRTDYNSPLHF,TGTGCCTGGAGCCGGACAGATTATAATTCACCCCTCCACTTT,TRBV30,-,-,TRBJ1-6
CASMRFGQGINEQFF,TGTGCCAGTATGCGGTTCGGACAGGGAATTAATGAGCAGTTCTTC,TRBV19,TRBD1,-,TRBJ2-1
CASRSDREAFF,TGCGCCAGCAGGTCGGACAGAGAAGCTTTCTTT,TRBV5-1,-,-,TRBJ1-1
CASSRRSGGQYF,TGTGCCAGCAGCCGTCGTAGCGGGGGGCAGTATTTT,TRBV7-2,TRBD2,-,TRBJ2-3
CARGLQRGYKETQYF,TGTGCCAGGGGACTCCAGAGGGGTTATAAAGAGACCCAGTACTTC,TRBV19,-,-,TRBJ2-5
CASSPSRWGTGTTYEQYF,TGTGCCAGCAGTCCCTCCCGGTGGGGGACAGGAACCACCTACGAGCAGTACTTC,TRBV6-6,TRBD1,few,TRBJ2-7
CASYRGATNTEAFF,TGTGCTAGTTATCGGGGGGCGACGAACACTGAAGCTTTCTTT,TRBV12-5,-,-,TRBJ1-1
CASSDAQGTEAFF,TGTGCCAGCAGCGACGCACAGGGAACTGAAGCTTTCTTT,TRBV11-3,-,-,TRBJ1-1
CASSERTGKSYNEQFF,TGTGCCAGCAGTGAGCGGACTGGGAAGTCCTACAATGAGCAGTTCTTC,TRBV6-1,-,-,TRBJ2-1
CASSSGGQNTGELFF,TGCGCCAGCAGCTCCGGCGGACAGAACACCGGGGAGCTGTTTTTT,TRBV5-1,-,many,TRBJ2-2
CASSIEGGLEAFF,TGTGCCAGTAGTATCGAGGGTGGACTTGAAGCTTTCTTT,TRBV19,-,-,TRBJ1-1
CATSDLVDLYF,TGTGCCACCAGTGATTTGGTAGATCTTTACTTC,TRBV24-1,-,-,TRBJ2-4
CASSVGPNQPQHF,TGTGCCAGCAGCGTGGGGCCCAATCAGCCCCAGCATTTT,TRBV9,-,-,TRBJ1-5
CATSASGQAQETQYF,TGTGCCACCAGCGCGTCGGGACAGGCACAAGAGACCCAGTACTTC,TRBV24-1,TRBD1,-,TRBJ2-5
CASSSRWGAYNEQFF,TGTGCCAGCAGTTCCCGATGGGGGGCCTACAATGAGCAGTTCTTC,TRBV27,-,few,TRBJ2-1
CASRFPGQGNRGYGYTF,TGTGCCAGCAGATTTCCGGGACAGGGGAATCGGGGCTATGGCTACACCTTC,TRBV5-5,TRBD1,-,TRBJ1-2
CAWSYNTGGANIF,TGTGCCTGGAGTTATAATACAGGGGGCGCGAACATCTTC,TRBV30,TRBD1,few,TRBJ1-2
CASSSTTLLAGGPDEQFF,TGTGCCAGCAGCTCAACTACCTTGCTAGCGGGGGGGCCCGATGAGCAGTTCTTC,TRBV13,TRBD2,few,TRBJ2-1
CASSLGQYGETQYF,TGTGCCAGCAGCTTAGGGCAGTATGGAGAGACCCAGTACTTC,TRBV7-6,-,-,TRBJ2-5
CASSPRNRGRSGELFF,TGTGCCAGTAGTCCGCGGAACAGGGGGCGAAGCGGGGAGCTGTTTTTT,TRBV19,TRBD1,-,TRBJ2-2